This is a list of T cell receptor beta chains from one sample in a study of OX40 agonist ivuxolimab in advanced cancers. The repertoire was sequenced with immunoSEQ multiplex PCR; TCRdb's copy has only in-frame clones and lacks some. Among 90,000 or so clones, roughly 91% were seen once, and the ten largest hold about 2.4%. Sequenced material: CD4+ or CD8+ T cells sorted from blood, taken in a trial of the OX40 agonist ivuxolimab. All receptors derive from an adult with an advanced solid tumor such as melanoma, head and neck, liver or kidney cancer. The CDR3 runs from the conserved cysteine through the conserved F or W. D genes are given only for firm matches. For some rows the clone size is stated as once, few or many, or as a class when expanded; others skip it.

d_call: NA
v_call: TRBV4-2
clone_size: NA
j_call: TRBJ2-3
cdr3_aa: CASSQEGSGDTDTQYF
cdr3_nt: TGTGCCAGCAGCCAAGAGGGCAGCGGCGACACAGATACGCAGTATTTT

d_call: TRBD1
v_call: TRBV5-1
clone_size: NA
j_call: TRBJ1-5
cdr3_aa: CASSLASTTGGRQPQHF
cdr3_nt: TGCGCCAGCAGCTTGGCCTCGACGACAGGGGGGCGTCAGCCCCAGCATTTT

d_call: NA
v_call: TRBV7-2
clone_size: NA
j_call: TRBJ2-7
cdr3_aa: CASSPPGRPRNEQYF
cdr3_nt: TGTGCCAGCAGCCCCCCGGGACGGCCACGGAACGAGCAGTACTTC

d_call: TRBD1
v_call: TRBV11-2
clone_size: NA
j_call: TRBJ1-1
cdr3_aa: CASSPLQGMNTEAFF
cdr3_nt: TGTGCCAGCAGCCCATTACAGGGGATGAACACTGAAGCTTTCTTT

d_call: NA
v_call: TRBV6-1
clone_size: NA
j_call: TRBJ2-5
cdr3_aa: CASRDRRAHETQYF
cdr3_nt: TGTGCCAGCAGGGATAGGAGGGCCCACGAGACCCAGTACTTC

d_call: TRBD1
v_call: TRBV2
clone_size: NA
j_call: TRBJ2-7
cdr3_aa: CARETGRGYEQYF
cdr3_nt: TGTGCCAGGGAGACAGGGCGAGGCTACGAGCAGTACTTC

d_call: TRBD1
v_call: TRBV7-9
clone_size: NA
j_call: TRBJ1-4
cdr3_aa: CASSLGTGMGEKLFF
cdr3_nt: TGTGCCAGCAGCTTAGGGACAGGGATGGGTGAAAAACTGTTTTTT

d_call: TRBD2
v_call: TRBV19
clone_size: NA
j_call: TRBJ2-2
cdr3_aa: CASGTKTSGKTGELFF
cdr3_nt: TGTGCCAGTGGAACCAAGACTAGCGGGAAAACCGGGGAGCTGTTTTTT

d_call: TRBD1
v_call: TRBV18
clone_size: NA
j_call: TRBJ2-7
cdr3_aa: CASSPGTGVFEQYF
cdr3_nt: TGTGCCAGCTCACCCGGGACAGGGGTATTCGAGCAGTACTTC

d_call: NA
v_call: TRBV2
clone_size: once
j_call: TRBJ1-1
cdr3_aa: CASSVEGATEAFF
cdr3_nt: TGTGCCAGCAGTGTTGAAGGTGCGACTGAAGCTTTCTTT

d_call: NA
v_call: TRBV29-1
clone_size: NA
j_call: TRBJ1-3
cdr3_aa: CSAIQVFGSGNTIYF
cdr3_nt: TGCAGCGCTATTCAGGTGTTCGGATCTGGAAACACCATATATTTT

d_call: NA
v_call: TRBV18
clone_size: once
j_call: TRBJ2-5
cdr3_aa: CASSRSNQETQYF
cdr3_nt: TGTGCCAGCTCACGATCCAACCAAGAGACCCAGTACTTC

d_call: TRBD2
v_call: TRBV30
clone_size: once
j_call: TRBJ2-7
cdr3_aa: CAWRLAGRSYEQYF
cdr3_nt: TGTGCCTGGAGACTAGCGGGACGTTCCTACGAGCAGTACTTC

d_call: NA
v_call: TRBV2
clone_size: NA
j_call: TRBJ2-1
cdr3_aa: CASSYTGFDEQFF
cdr3_nt: TGTGCCAGCAGTTACACAGGGTTCGATGAGCAGTTCTTC

d_call: NA
v_call: TRBV4-3
clone_size: NA
j_call: TRBJ2-6
cdr3_aa: CASSQTGSSGANVLTF
cdr3_nt: TGCGCCAGCAGCCAAACAGGGAGTTCTGGGGCCAACGTCCTGACTTTC

d_call: NA
v_call: TRBV5-1
clone_size: NA
j_call: TRBJ2-3
cdr3_aa: CASSLGGKSTDTQYF
cdr3_nt: TGCGCCAGCAGCTTGGGGGGGAAGAGCACAGATACGCAGTATTTT

d_call: NA
v_call: TRBV2
clone_size: NA
j_call: TRBJ2-5
cdr3_aa: CASSEALYETQYF
cdr3_nt: TGTGCCAGCAGTGAAGCACTTTATGAGACCCAGTACTTC

d_call: NA
v_call: TRBV19
clone_size: NA
j_call: TRBJ1-5
cdr3_aa: CASSSSNLRTSYSNQPQHF
cdr3_nt: TGTGCCAGTAGTTCTTCGAACCTCCGGACCTCTTATAGCAATCAGCCCCAGCATTTT

d_call: TRBD1
v_call: TRBV5-1
clone_size: NA
j_call: TRBJ2-1
cdr3_aa: CASRPAGTGANEQFF
cdr3_nt: TGCGCCAGCAGACCTGCCGGGACAGGGGCCAATGAGCAGTTCTTC

d_call: TRBD2
v_call: TRBV30
clone_size: NA
j_call: TRBJ2-7
cdr3_aa: CAWTLAGGFQYF
cdr3_nt: TGTGCCTGGACGCTAGCGGGAGGGTTCCAGTACTTC

d_call: NA
v_call: TRBV2
clone_size: NA
j_call: TRBJ2-7
cdr3_aa: CASRRLLGTRSSYEQYF
cdr3_nt: TGTGCCAGCAGGAGATTATTGGGGACGAGGAGCTCCTACGAGCAGTACTTC

d_call: TRBD2
v_call: TRBV6-1
clone_size: once
j_call: TRBJ2-1
cdr3_aa: CASKSGGGEQFF
cdr3_nt: TGTGCCAGCAAGAGCGGGGGGGGTGAGCAGTTCTTC

d_call: NA
v_call: TRBV10-3
clone_size: NA
j_call: TRBJ1-6
cdr3_aa: CAIIILHF
cdr3_nt: TGTGCCATAATTATACTCCACTTT

d_call: NA
v_call: TRBV28
clone_size: once
j_call: TRBJ2-7
cdr3_aa: CASSTEGRPSYEQYF
cdr3_nt: TGTGCCAGCAGCACCGAGGGGAGGCCATCCTACGAGCAGTACTTC

d_call: TRBD1
v_call: TRBV27
clone_size: NA
j_call: TRBJ2-7
cdr3_aa: CASSHTGTGGREQYF
cdr3_nt: TGTGCCAGCAGCCATACCGGGACAGGGGGGCGCGAGCAGTACTTC

d_call: NA
v_call: TRBV10-3
clone_size: NA
j_call: TRBJ1-2
cdr3_aa: CAISDPGGDGYTF
cdr3_nt: TGTGCCATCAGTGACCCCGGGGGGGATGGCTACACCTTC

d_call: TRBD1
v_call: TRBV18
clone_size: NA
j_call: TRBJ2-3
cdr3_aa: CASSPTGQGGADTQYF
cdr3_nt: TGTGCCAGCTCACCAACGGGACAGGGGGGAGCAGATACGCAGTATTTT

d_call: TRBD1
v_call: TRBV5-1
clone_size: NA
j_call: TRBJ1-4
cdr3_aa: CASSPQGAVNEKLFF
cdr3_nt: TGCGCCAGCAGCCCCCAGGGGGCGGTAAATGAAAAACTGTTTTTT

d_call: NA
v_call: TRBV7-8
clone_size: NA
j_call: TRBJ2-7
cdr3_aa: CASSLGFPNYEQYF
cdr3_nt: TGTGCCAGCAGCTTAGGCTTCCCTAACTACGAGCAGTACTTC

d_call: TRBD1
v_call: TRBV7-2
clone_size: NA
j_call: TRBJ1-4
cdr3_aa: CASSEGTGWTNEKLFF
cdr3_nt: TGTGCCAGCAGCGAAGGGACAGGTTGGACTAATGAAAAACTGTTTTTT

d_call: TRBD2
v_call: TRBV30
clone_size: NA
j_call: TRBJ2-7
cdr3_aa: CAGGTGGSEQYF
cdr3_nt: TGTGCCGGCGGGACCGGGGGGAGCGAGCAGTACTTC

d_call: NA
v_call: TRBV28
clone_size: NA
j_call: TRBJ2-7
cdr3_aa: CASGLFDEQYF
cdr3_nt: TGTGCCAGCGGGCTTTTCGACGAGCAGTACTTC

d_call: TRBD2
v_call: TRBV11-2
clone_size: NA
j_call: TRBJ2-1
cdr3_aa: CASSRGDSSYNEQFF
cdr3_nt: TGTGCCAGCAGCCGGGGGGATAGTTCCTACAATGAGCAGTTCTTC

d_call: NA
v_call: TRBV6-6
clone_size: NA
j_call: TRBJ1-5
cdr3_aa: CASSYSGYNQPQHF
cdr3_nt: TGTGCCAGCAGTTACAGCGGATACAATCAGCCCCAGCATTTT

d_call: NA
v_call: TRBV12-5
clone_size: NA
j_call: TRBJ1-4
cdr3_aa: CASGLTSGMGRATNEKLFF
cdr3_nt: TGTGCTAGTGGTTTGACCTCGGGTATGGGAAGAGCAACTAATGAAAAACTGTTTTTT

d_call: NA
v_call: TRBV6-5
clone_size: NA
j_call: TRBJ2-1
cdr3_aa: CASSKDGYNEQFF
cdr3_nt: TGTGCCAGCAGTAAAGATGGGTACAATGAGCAGTTCTTC

d_call: NA
v_call: TRBV5-4
clone_size: NA
j_call: TRBJ2-1
cdr3_aa: CASSTGQGGYNEQFF
cdr3_nt: TGTGCCAGCAGCACCGGACAGGGAGGGTACAATGAGCAGTTCTTC